Each of the 11 T cell receptor beta chains below was sequenced from the same sample in a study of CXCR3-negative and CXCR3-positive naive CD8 T cells. The TRB libraries of cDNA were built by UMI-labeled 5' RACE. TCRdb reprocessed the 5' RACE reads; each CDR3 protein has one entry and no DNA is given. The sample's table shows about 50,000 distinct CDR3 sequences. The specimen sequenced was naive CXCR3- CD8+ T cells from blood. The subset here: CD45RO-CCR7+CD27+CD95- naive CD8+ T cells lacking CXCR3 (TNR3-). The receptors stem from a human donor in good health. Some clones in this sample may be carry-over from other donors' samples.

The J gene is TRBJ2-7, the V gene TRBV27; TCRdb proposes TRBD1, but this gene call is untestable without DNA. CDR1 and CDR2 (germline): MNHEY, SMNVEV (reference sequence). The CDR3 consists of 14 residues. The CDR3 reads CASSQGTVTYEQYF.

The chain recombines TRBV6-2 or TRBV6-3 with TRBJ1-5; no DNA is available, so the TRBD1 call from TCRdb remains unchecked. The CDR3 loop spans 15 amino acids. CDR1 and CDR2 from the germline V gene are MNHEY and SVGEGT. The chain's CDR3 is CASASRVVSNQPQHF.

The V call is TRBV5-1, the J call TRBJ2-5; TCRdb picks TRBD2, but there is no DNA to check that call. This CDR3 region has 17 residues. The V gene's germline CDR1 is SGHRS and CDR2 YFSETQ. Here the CDR3 reads CASSSGLAGGHQETQYF.

This sequence joins TRBV7-9 and TRBJ1-2; checking the TCRdb D call of TRBD1 is not possible without DNA. CDR3 length equals 15 residues. CDR1 is SEHNR, CDR2 FQNEAQ, per germline (reference sequence). CDR3 sequence: CASSAPGGSHYGYTF.

This rearrangement joins TRBV28 to TRBJ1-5; TCRdb reports TRBD1, a call that lacks DNA to check it against. CDR1 and CDR2 from the germline V gene are MDHEN and SYDVKM. This CDR3 contains 16 residues. The CDR3 sequence: CASRPGQVWGNQPQHF.

V is TRBV4-3 and J is TRBJ1-4. The V gene's germline CDR1 is LGHNA and CDR2 YSLEER. The CDR3 consists of 14 residues. CDR3: CASSQEVVGEKLFF.

This chain links TRBV4-1 with TRBJ2-7; lacking DNA, the TRBD1 call made by TCRdb goes unchecked. In germline, CDR1 is MGHRA, CDR2 YSYEKL. The CDR3 runs to 15 residues. CDR3 sequence reads: CASSDTGGTPWEQYF.

The CDR3 here is CASRSGTTSTDTQYF. The chain couples TRBV19 to TRBJ2-3; the D gene TCRdb calls, TRBD1, cannot be checked with no DNA. The CDR3 runs 15 residues. The germline CDR1 and CDR2 sequences are LNHDA and SQIVND (reference sequence).

V gene TRBV27 combines with J gene TRBJ1-1; TCRdb names TRBD1, which stays unverified in the absence of DNA. This CDR3 has 14 amino acids. CDR1 and CDR2 from the germline V gene are MNHEY and SMNVEV (reference sequence). CDR3 sequence: CASSFGQMNTEAFF.

The chain joins TRBV7-2 to TRBJ2-3; TCRdb's D call of TRBD2 is untestable without DNA. The CDR3 consists of 15 residues. Germline assignment: CDR1 SGHTA and CDR2 FQGNSA. This chain's CDR3 is CASSLSWGAPDTQYF.

The rearrangement joins TRBV7-8 to TRBJ2-3; TCRdb gives TRBD2 as the D gene, but with no DNA this cannot be confirmed. Looked up from germline, CDR1 is SGHVS and CDR2 is FQNEAQ. This CDR3 has 13 residues. CDR3 sequence reads: CASSPSDPDTQYF. Supplemented by reference TRBV7-8 and TRBJ2-3, the full variable domain reads GAGVSQSPRYKVAKRGQDVALRCDPISGHVSLFWYQQALGQGPEFLTYFQNEAQLDKSGLPSDRFFAERPEGSVSTLKIQRTQQEDSAVYLCASSPSDPDTQYFGPGTRLTVL.